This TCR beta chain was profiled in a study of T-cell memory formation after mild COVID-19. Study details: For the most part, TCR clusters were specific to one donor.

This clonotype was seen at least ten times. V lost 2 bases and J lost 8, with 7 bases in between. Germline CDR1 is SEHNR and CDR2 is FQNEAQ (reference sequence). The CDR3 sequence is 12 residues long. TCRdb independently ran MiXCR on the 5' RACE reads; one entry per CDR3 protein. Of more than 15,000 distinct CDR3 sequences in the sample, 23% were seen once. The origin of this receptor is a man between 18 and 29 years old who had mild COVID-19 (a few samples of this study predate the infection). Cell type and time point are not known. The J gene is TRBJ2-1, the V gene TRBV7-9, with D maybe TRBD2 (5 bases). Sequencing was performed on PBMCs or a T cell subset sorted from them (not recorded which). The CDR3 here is CASSLRGYEQFF. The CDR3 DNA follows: TGTGCCAGCAGCTTACGGGGTTATGAGCAGTTCTTC.